The 21 T cell receptor beta chains in this list originate from one sample, sequenced in a study of metastatic and nonmetastatic thyroid tumors. With MiXCR, TCRdb called clones anew from the PCR reads. Here the sample spans 36,000 or so clones, around 33% being singletons. Patients had received no treatment of any kind before thyroid surgery. Sequencing input: tumor tissue. Source of these receptors: a female donor with papillary thyroid cancer or a benign thyroid nodule (not recorded which). Some clones in this sample may be carry-over from other donors' samples.

A few counts support this clone. This chain links TRBV5-1 with TRBJ2-7; TRBD1 agrees at 10 bases. Per the germline V gene, CDR1 is SGHRS and CDR2 is YFSETQ. The CDR3 sequence is 13 residues long. V lost 3 bases to trimming and J lost 3 bases; unmatched junction nucleotides: 0. CDR3 sequence reads: CASSWTGGYEQYF. The CDR3 nucleotides read TGCGCCAGCAGCTGGACAGGGGGCTACGAGCAGTACTTC.

This clone was counted between two and nine times. The J gene is TRBJ1-4, the V gene TRBV12-3 or TRBV12-4; TRBD1 agrees at 10 bases. V shed 8 bases and J 6 bases; nucleotides not matched to a gene: 6. The CDR3 is made up of 14 amino acids. CDR3 in DNA: TGTGCCAGCGACCGGGGGACAGGGGATGAAAAACTGTTTTTT. It translates to CASDRGTGDEKLFF.

The CDR3 loop reads CASSTTGVKLYGYTF. The CDR3 region has the DNA TGTGCCAGCAGTACGACAGGGGTCAAACTCTATGGCTACACCTTC. The rearrangement links TRBV2 to TRBJ1-2; 8 positions match TRBD1. V lost 5 bases, J lost 4 bases, and 9 bases stayed unmatched. CDR3 length equals 15 residues. Per germline, CDR1 SNHLY and CDR2 FYNNEI.

This clone was recorded at least ten times. J is TRBJ1-5 and V is TRBV2; D unresolved. This CDR3 contains 14 residues. Germline CDR1 reads SNHLY; CDR2 reads FYNNEI. V was shortened by 3 bases and J by 1 base, with 7 bases between the two germline ends. CDR3 nucleotides: TGTGCCAGCAGTGAGGCGCCAAGCAATCAGCCCCAGCATTTT. Translation gives CASSEAPSNQPQHF. Complete variable domain (other parts from reference TRBV2 and TRBJ1-5): EPEVTQTPSHQVTQMGQEVILRCVPISNHLYFYWYRQILGQKVEFLVSFYNNEISEKSEIFDDQFSVERPDGSNFTLKIRSTKLEDSAMYFCASSEAPSNQPQHFGDGTRLSIL.

This clone was seen ten or more times. This chain links TRBV19 with TRBJ2-1; 8 bases match TRBD2. With 6 bases clipped from V and 2 bases from J, the junction kept 9 bases outside the gene matches. There are 16 residues in the CDR3. Germline V CDR1 and CDR2: LNHDA, SQIVND (reference sequence). CDR3 sequence reads: CASRPSSGLTYNEQFF. As DNA, the CDR3 is TGTGCCAGTAGGCCGTCTAGCGGGCTAACCTACAATGAGCAGTTCTTC. Combining the CDR3 with reference TRBV19 and TRBJ2-1 gives the whole variable domain DGGITQSPKYLFRKEGQNVTLSCEQNLNHDAMYWYRQDPGQGLRLIYYSQIVNDFQKGDIAEGYSVSREKKESFPLTVTSAQKNPTAFYLCASRPSSGLTYNEQFFGPGTRLTVL.

The table lists this clone with a few counts. The chain combines TRBV10-2 with TRBJ2-1; TRBD2 aligns across 7 bases. The V gene's germline CDR1 is WSHSY and CDR2 SAAADI. The V and J ends lost 10 bases and 0 bases, in that order; junction bases with no gene match: 9. The CDR3 covers 15 residues. CDR3 amino acids: CATRREGSSYNEQFF. CDR3 in DNA: TGCGCCACCCGGAGGGAGGGAAGCTCCTACAATGAGCAGTTCTTC.

This clone was counted at least ten times. The chain recombines TRBV15 with TRBJ2-7; TRBD2 matches 7 bases. CDR3 size: 13 residues. V shed 6 bases, J shed 2 bases, and the junction held 4 bases outside the gene matches. Germline assignment: CDR1 LNHNV and CDR2 YYDKDF (reference sequence). The CDR3 sequence is CATSMSGTYEQYF. In DNA form, the CDR3 reads TGTGCCACCAGTATGAGCGGGACCTACGAGCAGTACTTC.

This clone was detected a few times. J is TRBJ2-1 and V is TRBV12-3 or TRBV12-4, with D possibly matching TRBD2 (5 bases). This CDR3 comprises 13 residues. Trimming left V 3 bases short and J 4 bases short, with 7 bases between. The CDR3 DNA follows: TGTGCCAGCAGTTTCTCGGGATACAATGAGCAGTTCTTC. Encoded protein: CASSFSGYNEQFF.

This clone was observed a single time. This rearrangement joins TRBV5-1 to TRBJ1-2, with a weak D call TRBD1 (5 bases). The CDR3 totals 14 residues. From germline, CDR1 is SGHRS and CDR2 YFSETQ. The V gene lost 0 bases and the J gene lost 2 bases, with 8 bases spanning the gap. The CDR3 spells CASSLEGRNYGYTF. CDR3 sequence (DNA): TGCGCCAGCAGCTTGGAGGGGAGAAACTATGGCTACACCTTC.

This chain connects TRBV28 to TRBJ2-2, with D hard to call. CDR3 length: 14 residues. V was shortened by 6 bases and J by 8 bases, with 16 bases between the two germline ends. The germline V gene encodes CDR1 MDHEN and CDR2 SYDVKM. Here the CDR3 DNA reads TGTGCCAGCAGGTCTGGGTCCGATGTTGGGGAGCTGTTTTTT. Its protein is CASRSGSDVGELFF.

This clone was observed a handful of times. V is TRBV6-1 and J is TRBJ2-7; possibly TRBD1 for D (5 bases). V was shortened by 7 bases and J by 2 bases, with 12 bases between the two germline ends. Germline V gene lookup returns CDR1 MNHNS and CDR2 SASEGT. The CDR3 totals 13 residues. The CDR3 sequence is CASTAPTAYEQYF. CDR3 nucleotide sequence: TGTGCCAGCACCGCCCCGACAGCCTACGAGCAGTACTTC.

The chain is built from TRBV4-2 and TRBJ2-3; D call uncertain. The CDR3 is made up of 15 amino acids. Germline-derived CDR1 and CDR2 are LGHNA and YNFKEQ. Deletions cut 3 bases from V and 2 bases from J, with 12 bases between. CDR3 region: CASSHLELFTDTQYF. The DNA for the CDR3 is TGTGCCAGCAGCCACCTCGAACTGTTCACAGATACGCAGTATTTT.

The CDR3 DNA reads TGTGCCAGCAGTGACCACCAGGGGTCCACTGAAGCTTTCTTT. This encodes CASSDHQGSTEAFF. This chain uses TRBV28 with TRBJ1-1; tentative D call: TRBD1 (6 bases). CDR1 and CDR2 (germline): MDHEN, SYDVKM. CDR3 length: 14 residues. Trimming removed 5 bases at V and 4 bases at J, with 14 bases between. The complete variable domain, with remaining parts taken from reference TRBV28 and TRBJ1-1, reads DVKVTQSSRYLVKRTGEKVFLECVQDMDHENMFWYRQDPGLGLRLIYFSYDVKMKEKGDIPEGYSVSREKKERFSLILESASTNQTSMYLCASSDHQGSTEAFFGQGTRLTVV.

This clone was detected once. The chain links TRBV20-1 to TRBJ2-2; D perhaps matches TRBD2 (6 bases). The germline V gene encodes CDR1 DFQATT and CDR2 SNEGSKA (reference sequence). V was pared by 3 bases and J by 1 base, with 6 bases between. This CDR3 region has 13 residues. CDR3 protein: CSASGGNTGELFF. In nucleotides, the CDR3 is TGCAGTGCTAGCGGGGGGAACACCGGGGAGCTGTTTTTT.

The chain carries TRBV12-3 or TRBV12-4 and TRBJ2-7, with 7 bases lining up with TRBD2. The CDR3 is 13 residues long. V dropped 5 bases and J dropped 6; count of bases not matched to a gene: 7. The DNA of the CDR3 is TGTGCCAGCAGTCGCGGGAGCAGGGTCGAGCAGTACTTC. Its translation: CASSRGSRVEQYF.

The chain combines TRBV6-2 or TRBV6-3 with TRBJ1-6; TRBD1 matches 10 bases. The CDR3 consists of 14 residues. Germline lookup yields CDR1 MNHEY and CDR2 SVGEGT. With V trimmed by 4 bases and J by 9 bases, 3 bases remained unmatched. In DNA, the CDR3 is TGTGCCAGCAGTTTAAGGACAGGGGGTTCACCCCTCCACTTT. It translates to CASSLRTGGSPLHF.

Only a few counts were recorded for this clone. CDR3 sequence: CASSLAGPGAQYF. The CDR3 DNA reads as TGTGCCAGCAGCCTGGCGGGGCCAGGGGCCCAGTACTTC. The rearrangement links TRBV3-1 to TRBJ2-5, with D tentatively TRBD1 or TRBD2 (6 bases each). V lost 4 bases and J 9 bases, leaving 15 bases between the germline ends. The CDR3 spans 13 residues. CDR1 LGHDT and CDR2 YNNKEL come from the germline V gene (reference sequence).

The gene calls are TRBV9 and TRBJ2-2; TRBD1 is a possible D gene (6 bases). The CDR3 is 15 residues long. Germline CDR1 reads SGDLS; CDR2 reads YYNGEE. Trimming removed 4 bases at V and 2 bases at J, with 12 bases between. CDR3 in amino acids: CASSQRQENTGELFF. CDR3 sequence (DNA): TGTGCCAGCAGCCAACGACAGGAAAACACCGGGGAGCTGTTTTTT.

This chain links TRBV15 with TRBJ2-1, with D maybe TRBD2 (6 bases). The V end was cut by 3 bases, the J end by 3 bases, with 15 bases between. The CDR3 is 16 amino acids. The germline V gene encodes CDR1 LNHNV and CDR2 YYDKDF (reference sequence). The CDR3: CATSSPRESSYNEQFF. The CDR3 DNA reads TGTGCCACCAGCAGCCCCCGGGAGTCAAGCTACAATGAGCAGTTCTTC.

The chain has TRBV6-1 and TRBJ2-1; D unresolved. Germline loops: CDR1 MNHNS, CDR2 SASEGT. The CDR3 spans 15 residues. Between the trimmed V and J ends, which lost 7 bases and 0 bases, there was a span of 13 bases. The CDR3 nucleotides read TGTGCCAGCACCTCCGACATTAGCTCCTACAATGAGCAGTTCTTC. Amino acids: CASTSDISSYNEQFF.

The CDR3 DNA follows: TGTGCCACCAGTGACGTCAAGGGGACAGATACGCAGTATTTT. It codes for CATSDVKGTDTQYF. The rearrangement uses TRBV24-1 and TRBJ2-3; a possible D gene is TRBD1 (5 bases). The germline V and J ends were trimmed by 4 bases and 3 bases, with 10 bases remaining between them. The CDR3 runs 14 residues. The germline V gene encodes CDR1 KGHDR and CDR2 SFDVKD.